Listed below are T cell receptor beta chains from one sample, sequenced in a study of blood T cell repertoires in COVID-19. The table came from immunoSEQ multiplex PCR; TCRdb's copy has only in-frame clones and leaves some out. This table has roughly 330,000 clones, around nine tenths appearing once. Input material: peripheral blood. The receptors originated from a woman aged 50 to 65 with active or convalescent COVID-19. Each CDR3 is given without its conserved first and last residue.

>TRBJ2-1|TRBV7-8
ASSLAAGAEIENEQF
>TRBJ1-1|TRBV16
ASSPEALNTEAF
>TRBJ1-4|TRBV7-2
ASSEQGVSSNEKLF
>TRBJ1-3|TRBV30
AWSWTVNSGNTIY
>TRBJ2-7|TRBV3-1/TRBV3-2
ASSPNKAGTQYEQY
>TRBJ2-5|TRBV5-4
ASSTKQGTGETQY
>TRBJ2-7|TRBV30
AWSGRGGSREQY
>TRBJ1-1|TRBV7-3
ASSGNREGEAF
>TRBJ1-5|TRBV28
ASSWGTGYQPQH
>TRBJ2-7|TRBV19
ASRMTGVSHEQY
>TRBJ2-5|TRBV29-1
SVDGQAGLTQY
>TRBJ1-2|TRBV7-2
ASSLGGETYGYT
>TRBJ2-7|TRBV28
ASRIPRTGGYEQY
>TRBJ2-5|TRBV27
ASRPRGGRWETQY
>TRBJ2-3|TRBV9
ASSVTSGSYGDTQY
>TRBJ1-3|TRBV7-9
ASSLVVTASSGNTIY
>TRBJ1-2|TRBV6-2/TRBV6-3
ASSYQDSGGYT
>TRBJ1-1|TRBV27
ASSPRDRGMNTEAF
>TRBJ2-5|TRBV18
ASSPGAQETQY
>TRBJ1-5|TRBV2
ASRTDRGSNQPQH
>TRBJ2-7|TRBV20-1
SASLGQGAYEQY
>TRBJ1-2|TRBV9
ASSASGIYGYT
>TRBJ2-5|TRBV12-5
ASGFFLGLAGGETQY
>TRBJ1-6|TRBV30
AWSPFARDNSPLH
>TRBJ1-2|TRBV19
ASSIERTGNGYT
>TRBJ2-5|TRBV7-2
ASSPDWSRKETQY
>TRBJ2-5|TRBV7-9
ASSLLAGGSGTQY
>TRBJ2-1|TRBV7-9
ASSLGHSTSNDEQF
>TRBJ1-2|TRBV19
ASSMTGGGFSYGYT
>TRBJ2-5|TRBV6-2/TRBV6-3
ASSYLGQVQETQY